A selection of T cell receptor beta chains follows, all from one sample in a study of blood T cell repertoires in COVID-19. Profiled with immunoSEQ multiplex PCR; TCRdb holds only in-frame clones, not every one. This table holds about 360,000 clones, 65% to 85% found once. Sequenced material: peripheral blood. The receptors derive from a man aged 25 to 45 with active or convalescent COVID-19. Each CDR3 is given with its conserved first and last residue. A D gene is named only where the DNA matches it firmly. Rows may omit the clone size; those that give it use once, few, many or a size class.

d_gene	j_gene	v_gene	abundance	CDR3aa	CDR3nt
-	TRBJ2-7	TRBV19	-	CASSIGRGYEQYF	TGTGCCAGTAGTATTGGAAGAGGCTACGAGCAGTACTTC
-	TRBJ2-1	TRBV24-1	-	CATSRGDEQFF	TGTGCCACCAGTCGCGGGGATGAGCAGTTCTTC
TRBD1	TRBJ2-1	TRBV9	-	CASSEVEGTGIDEQFF	TGTGCCAGCAGCGAGGTTGAAGGGACAGGGATAGATGAGCAGTTCTTC
TRBD1	TRBJ2-2	TRBV7-3	-	CASSPGGQGAGELFF	TGTGCCAGCAGCCCAGGGGGCCAGGGGGCCGGGGAGCTGTTTTTT
-	TRBJ1-5	TRBV7-8	-	CASSPWRGMNNQPQHF	TGTGCCAGCAGCCCCTGGCGGGGGATGAATAATCAGCCCCAGCATTTT
TRBD1	TRBJ2-7	TRBV7-9	-	CASSPRDRSYEQYF	TGTGCCAGCAGCCCACGGGACAGATCCTACGAGCAGTACTTC
TRBD1	TRBJ2-7	TRBV7-7	once	CASSPEVLGQGGEQYF	TGTGCCAGCAGCCCCGAGGTGTTGGGACAGGGGGGCGAGCAGTACTTC
TRBD1	TRBJ2-7	TRBV19	-	CASTRTGFSSYEQYF	TGTGCCAGTACCCGGACAGGGTTCAGCTCCTACGAGCAGTACTTC
-	TRBJ2-7	TRBV21-1	-	CASSKPPGQGSYEQYF	TGTGCCAGCAGCAAACCTCCGGGACAGGGGTCCTACGAGCAGTACTTC
-	TRBJ2-2	TRBV5-4	-	CASSVTSPINTGELFF	TGTGCCAGCAGCGTCACTAGCCCGATCAACACCGGGGAGCTGTTTTTT
-	TRBJ2-1	TRBV5-6	-	CASSDLLSGRRYNEQFF	TGTGCCAGCAGCGACCTGTTGAGCGGGCGTCGCTACAATGAGCAGTTCTTC
TRBD1	TRBJ2-7	TRBV6-2/TRBV6-3	-	CASSYTGVSYEQYF	TGTGCCAGCAGTTACACAGGGGTCTCCTACGAGCAGTACTTC
-	TRBJ1-2	TRBV19	once	CASSIDGPYRRRDYGYTF	TGTGCCAGTAGTATAGATGGGCCCTATCGACGCAGGGACTATGGCTACACCTTC
-	TRBJ1-5	TRBV29-1	-	CSASGGTDQPQHF	TGCAGCGCTTCCGGGGGGACCGATCAGCCCCAGCATTTT
-	TRBJ1-2	TRBV4-3	-	CASSQDRFAGHYGYTF	TGCGCCAGCAGCCAAGATAGGTTTGCAGGGCACTATGGCTACACCTTC
-	TRBJ1-6	TRBV5-1	-	CASSLGERPYSPLHF	TGCGCCAGCAGCTTGGGCGAGAGGCCGTATTCACCCCTCCACTTT
-	TRBJ2-7	TRBV3-1/TRBV3-2	-	CASSHELYEQYF	TGTGCCAGCAGCCATGAACTTTACGAGCAGTACTTC
-	TRBJ2-5	TRBV28	few	CASSTTQETQYF	TGTGCCAGCAGTACTACGCAAGAGACCCAGTACTTC
TRBD2	TRBJ2-3	TRBV27	-	CASSSLGGDWSGTDTQYF	TGTGCCAGCAGTTCCCTTGGGGGGGACTGGTCTGGCACAGATACGCAGTATTTT
-	TRBJ1-5	TRBV3-1/TRBV3-2	few	CASSQGLNQPQHF	TGTGCCAGCAGCCAAGGGCTCAATCAGCCCCAGCATTTT
TRBD1	TRBJ1-1	TRBV30	-	CASDRDTEAFF	TGTGCCTCTGACAGGGACACTGAAGCTTTCTTT
-	TRBJ2-7	TRBV3-1/TRBV3-2	-	CASSQSLMMYEQYF	TGTGCCAGCAGCCAGAGCCTGATGATGTACGAGCAGTACTTC
-	TRBJ1-4	TRBV5-1	-	CASSLGTVKEKLFF	TGCGCCAGCAGCTTGGGGACAGTAAAGGAAAAACTGTTTTTT
-	TRBJ2-3	TRBV6-4	-	CASSDPGSPTDTQYF	TGTGCCAGCAGTGACCCCGGGTCTCCCACAGATACGCAGTATTTT
TRBD2	TRBJ2-1	TRBV7-9	-	CASRPGLAAYNEQFF	TGTGCCAGCAGGCCGGGACTAGCGGCGTACAATGAGCAGTTCTTC
-	TRBJ1-6	TRBV7-3	-	CASREGSNSPLHF	TGTGCCAGCAGGGAGGGCAGTAATTCACCCCTCCACTTT
-	TRBJ2-1	TRBV7-9	-	CASSLRGSSYNEQFF	TGTGCCAGCAGCCTGAGGGGGAGCTCCTACAATGAGCAGTTCTTC
-	TRBJ2-7	TRBV4-3	-	CASSQVASPSYEQYF	TGCGCCAGCAGCCAAGTAGCGAGCCCTTCCTACGAGCAGTACTTC
-	TRBJ1-1	TRBV5-8	-	CATNLSGGRGYTEAFF	TGTGCCACCAACCTCTCCGGGGGTCGGGGATACACTGAAGCTTTCTTT
TRBD1	TRBJ1-6	TRBV20-1	-	CSASVGTGSPLHF	TGCAGTGCTAGTGTGGGGACAGGTTCACCCCTCCACTTT
TRBD2	TRBJ2-1	TRBV10-3	-	CAISVRSGENNEQFF	TGTGCCATCAGTGTTCGGAGCGGGGAAAACAATGAGCAGTTCTTC
-	TRBJ2-7	TRBV11-3	-	CASSLGTFTGNSEQYF	TGTGCCAGCAGCTTAGGGACGTTTACAGGGAACTCCGAGCAGTACTTC
-	TRBJ2-2	TRBV25-1	-	CASGTGIGELFF	TGTGCCAGCGGAACAGGGATCGGGGAGCTGTTTTTT
-	TRBJ1-5	TRBV9	-	CASSVVRSGRGNQPQHF	TGTGCCAGCAGCGTAGTAAGGTCAGGGAGGGGCAATCAGCCCCAGCATTTT
-	TRBJ1-5	TRBV4-1	-	CASSQDPGFSNQPQHF	TGCGCCAGCAGCCAAGATCCGGGTTTTAGCAATCAGCCCCAGCATTTT
-	TRBJ2-3	TRBV28	-	CASSLVERRTDTQYF	TGTGCCAGCAGTTTAGTAGAGAGGCGCACAGATACGCAGTATTTT
-	TRBJ1-1	TRBV29-1	-	CSAVDPNTEAFF	TGCAGCGCCGTAGATCCGAACACTGAAGCTTTCTTT
TRBD2	TRBJ2-3	TRBV5-4	-	CASSGSGAITDTQYF	TGTGCCAGCAGCGGAAGCGGGGCAATCACAGATACGCAGTATTTT
-	TRBJ2-1	TRBV19	-	CASSITSEQFF	TGTGCCAGTAGTATAACGAGCGAGCAGTTCTTC
-	TRBJ1-1	TRBV11-2	once	CASSFITEEAFF	TGTGCCAGCAGCTTCATTACCGAGGAAGCTTTCTTT
TRBD2	TRBJ2-2	TRBV7-2	-	CASSLGLATGELFF	TGTGCCAGCAGCTTAGGACTAGCGACCGGGGAGCTGTTTTTT
TRBD2	TRBJ2-3	TRBV18	-	CASSPSGTSGTTTQYF	TGTGCCAGCTCACCATCGGGGACTAGCGGGACTACTACGCAGTATTTT
-	TRBJ2-7	TRBV9	-	CASSSTTTSYEQYF	TGTGCCAGCAGCTCGACTACCACCTCCTACGAGCAGTACTTC
-	TRBJ2-5	TRBV2	-	CASSTGRQETQYF	TGTGCCAGCAGCACAGGACGGCAAGAGACCCAGTACTTC
-	TRBJ2-5	TRBV9	-	CASSVEAGANQETQYF	TGTGCCAGCAGCGTAGAGGCGGGGGCGAATCAGGAGACCCAGTACTTC
-	TRBJ2-3	TRBV9	-	CASSSLPGADTQYF	TGTGCCAGCAGCTCGCTCCCGGGGGCAGATACGCAGTATTTT
-	TRBJ1-4	TRBV21-1	-	CASSKRILGSDLLFF	TGTGCCAGCAGCAAAAGGATACTAGGGAGTGATTTGTTGTTTTTT
-	TRBJ1-2	TRBV19	-	CASSFYREDNYGYTF	TGTGCCAGTAGTTTTTACAGGGAAGATAACTATGGCTACACCTTC
TRBD2	TRBJ2-1	TRBV5-6	-	CASSPRSGSQFF	TGTGCCAGCAGCCCCCGGAGCGGGAGTCAGTTCTTC
-	TRBJ2-7	TRBV11-1	-	CASSGSSPPYEQYF	TGTGCCAGCAGCGGGAGTAGCCCACCCTACGAGCAGTACTTC
-	TRBJ2-2	TRBV9	once	CASSGARGTGELFF	TGTGCCAGCAGCGGAGCACGGGGCACCGGGGAGCTGTTTTTT
TRBD1	TRBJ1-1	TRBV29-1	-	CSYKKQGTNTEAFF	TGCAGCTACAAGAAACAGGGGACAAACACTGAAGCTTTCTTT
-	TRBJ1-4	TRBV6-2/TRBV6-3	-	CASSYSILGDPEKLFF	TGTGCCAGCAGTTACTCGATCTTGGGAGATCCTGAAAAACTGTTTTTT
TRBD1	TRBJ1-3	TRBV6-5	-	CASSYSGTVRNTIYF	TGTGCCAGCAGTTACTCCGGGACAGTAAGAAACACCATATATTTT
TRBD1	TRBJ2-7	TRBV11-3	-	CASSLRQGFREQYF	TGTGCCAGCAGCTTACGACAGGGGTTCCGCGAGCAGTACTTC